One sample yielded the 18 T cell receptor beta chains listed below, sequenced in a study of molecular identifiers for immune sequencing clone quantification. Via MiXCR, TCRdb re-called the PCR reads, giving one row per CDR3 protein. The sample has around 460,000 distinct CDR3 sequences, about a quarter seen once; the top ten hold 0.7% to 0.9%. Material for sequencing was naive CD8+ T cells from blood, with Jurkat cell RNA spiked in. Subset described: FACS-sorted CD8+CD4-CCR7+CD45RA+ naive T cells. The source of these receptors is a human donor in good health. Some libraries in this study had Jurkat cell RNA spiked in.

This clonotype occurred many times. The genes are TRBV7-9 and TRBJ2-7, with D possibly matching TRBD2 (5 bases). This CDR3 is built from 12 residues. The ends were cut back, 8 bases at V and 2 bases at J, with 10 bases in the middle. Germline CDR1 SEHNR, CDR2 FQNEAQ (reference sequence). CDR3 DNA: TGTGCCAGCTCGGGGAACCCCTACGAGCAGTACTTC. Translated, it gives CASSGNPYEQYF.

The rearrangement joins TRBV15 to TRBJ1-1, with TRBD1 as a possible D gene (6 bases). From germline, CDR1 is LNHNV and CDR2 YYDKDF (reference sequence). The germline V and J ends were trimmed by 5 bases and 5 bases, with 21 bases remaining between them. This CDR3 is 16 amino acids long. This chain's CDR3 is CATSGRQALLRTEAFF. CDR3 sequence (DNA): TGTGCCACCAGCGGTCGACAGGCCCTACTTCGGACTGAAGCTTTCTTT. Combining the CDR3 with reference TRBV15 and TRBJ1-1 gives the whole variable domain DAMVIQNPRYQVTQFGKPVTLSCSQTLNHNVMYWYQQKSSQAPKLLFHYYDKDFNNEADTPDNFQSRRPNTSFCFLDIRSPGLGDTAMYLCATSGRQALLRTEAFFGQGTRLTVV.

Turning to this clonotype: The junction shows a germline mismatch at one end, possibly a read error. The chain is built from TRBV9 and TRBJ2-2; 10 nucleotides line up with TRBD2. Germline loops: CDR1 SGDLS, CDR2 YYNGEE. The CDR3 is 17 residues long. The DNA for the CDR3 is TGTGCCAGCAGCGTAGTTCTAGCGGGAGAGAGGACCGGGGGGCTGTTTTTT. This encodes CASSVVLAGERTGGLFF.

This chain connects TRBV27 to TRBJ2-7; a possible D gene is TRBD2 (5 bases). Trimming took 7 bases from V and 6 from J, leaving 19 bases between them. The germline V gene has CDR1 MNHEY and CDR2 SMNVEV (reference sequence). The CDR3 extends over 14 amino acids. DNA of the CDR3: TGTGCCAGCACCGCAACGAGGGTCACGGGCGAGCAGTACTTC. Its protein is CASTATRVTGEQYF.

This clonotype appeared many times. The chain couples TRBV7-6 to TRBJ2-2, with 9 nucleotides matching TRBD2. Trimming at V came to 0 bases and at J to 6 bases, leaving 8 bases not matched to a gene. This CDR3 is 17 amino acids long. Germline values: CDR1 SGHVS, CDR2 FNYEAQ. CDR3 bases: TGTGCCAGCAGCTTAGCGTTAGGACTAGCGTATGCCGGGGAGCTGTTTTTT. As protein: CASSLALGLAYAGELFF.

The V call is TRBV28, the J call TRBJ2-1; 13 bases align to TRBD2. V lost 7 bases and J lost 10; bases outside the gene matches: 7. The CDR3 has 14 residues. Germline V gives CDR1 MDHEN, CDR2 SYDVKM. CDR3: CASTIGLAGVEQFF. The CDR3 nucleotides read TGTGCCAGCACCATAGGACTAGCGGGAGTCGAGCAGTTCTTC.

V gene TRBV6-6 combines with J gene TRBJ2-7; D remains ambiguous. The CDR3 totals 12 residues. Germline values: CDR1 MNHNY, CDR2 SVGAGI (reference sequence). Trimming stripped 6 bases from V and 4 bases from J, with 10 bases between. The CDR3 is CASRTLGYEQYF. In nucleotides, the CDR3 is TGTGCCAGCAGAACCTTGGGGTACGAGCAGTACTTC.

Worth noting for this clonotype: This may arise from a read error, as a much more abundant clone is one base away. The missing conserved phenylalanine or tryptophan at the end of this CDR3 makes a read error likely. The CDR3 protein is CASSLYETSYGYTY. In DNA, the CDR3 is TGTGCCAGCAGTTTGTACGAGACATCCTATGGCTACACCTAC. The chain uses TRBV28 and TRBJ1-2, with D hard to call. V lost 3 bases, J lost 4 bases, and 12 bases lay in between. Germline V gene data show CDR1 as MDHEN and CDR2 as SYDVKM. CDR3 size: 14 residues.

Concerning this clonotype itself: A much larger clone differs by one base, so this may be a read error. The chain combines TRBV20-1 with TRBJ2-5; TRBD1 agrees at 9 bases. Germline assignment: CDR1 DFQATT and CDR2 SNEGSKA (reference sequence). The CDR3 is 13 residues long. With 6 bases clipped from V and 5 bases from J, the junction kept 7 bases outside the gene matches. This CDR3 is CSAHRGRHETQYF. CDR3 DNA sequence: TGCAGTGCACACAGGGGGCGACATGAGACCCAGTACTTC.

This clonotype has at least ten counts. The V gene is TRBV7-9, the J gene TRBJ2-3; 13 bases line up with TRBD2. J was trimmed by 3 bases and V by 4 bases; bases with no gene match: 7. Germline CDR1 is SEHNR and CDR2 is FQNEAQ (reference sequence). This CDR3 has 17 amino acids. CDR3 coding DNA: TGTGCCAGCAGCTCTCCCGGACTAGCGGGGGAGACAGATACGCAGTATTTT. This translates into CASSSPGLAGETDTQYF.

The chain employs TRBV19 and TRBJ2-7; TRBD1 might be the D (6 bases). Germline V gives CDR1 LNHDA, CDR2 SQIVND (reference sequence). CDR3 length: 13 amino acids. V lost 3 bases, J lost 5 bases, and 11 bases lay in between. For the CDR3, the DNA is TGTGCCAGTAGTATTCTGGGGGCGGACGAGCAGTACTTC. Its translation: CASSILGADEQYF.

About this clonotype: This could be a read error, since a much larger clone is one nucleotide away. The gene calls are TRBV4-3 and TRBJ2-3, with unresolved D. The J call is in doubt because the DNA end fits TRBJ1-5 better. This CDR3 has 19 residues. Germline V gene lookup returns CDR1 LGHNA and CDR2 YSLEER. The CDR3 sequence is CASSQDRAGGHFRTDTQHF. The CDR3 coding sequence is TGCGCCAGCAGCCAAGATAGAGCGGGAGGTCACTTTCGTACAGATACGCAGCATTTT.

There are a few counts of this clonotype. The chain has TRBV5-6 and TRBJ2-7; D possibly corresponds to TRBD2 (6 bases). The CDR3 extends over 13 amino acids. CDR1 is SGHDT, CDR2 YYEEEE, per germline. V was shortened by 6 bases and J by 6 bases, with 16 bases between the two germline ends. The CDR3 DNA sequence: TGTGCCAGCACCGATGTGGAGGGCGGCGAGCAGTACTTC. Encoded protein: CASTDVEGGEQYF.

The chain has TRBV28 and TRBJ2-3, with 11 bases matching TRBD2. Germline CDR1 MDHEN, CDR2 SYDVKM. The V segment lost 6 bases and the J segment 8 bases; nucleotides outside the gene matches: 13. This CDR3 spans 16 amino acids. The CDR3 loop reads CASRPLAGDEPATQYF. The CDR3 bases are TGTGCCAGCAGGCCACTAGCGGGGGATGAACCAGCTACGCAGTATTTT.

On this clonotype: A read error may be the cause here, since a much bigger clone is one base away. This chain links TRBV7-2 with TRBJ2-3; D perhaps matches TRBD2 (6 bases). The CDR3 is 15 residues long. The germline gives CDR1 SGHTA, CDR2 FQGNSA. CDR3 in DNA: TGTGCCAACAGCTTATTCGGGGGAAGCACAGATACGCAGTATTTT. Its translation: CANSLFGGSTDTQYF.

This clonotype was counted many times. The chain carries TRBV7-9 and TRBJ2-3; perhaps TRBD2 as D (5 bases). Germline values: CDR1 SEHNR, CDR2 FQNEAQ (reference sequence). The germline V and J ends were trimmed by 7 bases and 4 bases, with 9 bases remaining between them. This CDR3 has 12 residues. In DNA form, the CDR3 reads TGTGCCAGCACCCGAGGGTCAGATACGCAGTATTTT. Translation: CASTRGSDTQYF.

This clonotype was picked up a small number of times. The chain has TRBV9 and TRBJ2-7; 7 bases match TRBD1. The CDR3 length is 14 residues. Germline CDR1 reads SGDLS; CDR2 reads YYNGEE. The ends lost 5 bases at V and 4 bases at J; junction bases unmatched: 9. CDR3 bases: TGTGCCAGCAGTCCTGCTGGGGGACAGTACGAGCAGTACTTC. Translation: CASSPAGGQYEQYF. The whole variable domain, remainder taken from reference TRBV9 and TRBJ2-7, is DSGVTQTPKHLITATGQRVTLRCSPRSGDLSVYWYQQSLDQGLQFLIQYYNGEERAKGNILERFSAQQFPDLHSELNLSSLELGDSALYFCASSPAGGQYEQYFGPGTRLTVT.

The DNA of the CDR3 is TGTGCCAGTAGTATAAACGAGGGACAGAACACTGAAGCTTTCTTT. Protein: CASSINEGQNTEAFF. The rearrangement links TRBV19 to TRBJ1-1; D might be TRBD1 (6 bases). Trimming took off 2 bases at V and 1 base at J, with 11 bases between the two ends. The V gene's germline CDR1 is LNHDA and CDR2 SQIVND (reference sequence). This CDR3 region has 15 residues.